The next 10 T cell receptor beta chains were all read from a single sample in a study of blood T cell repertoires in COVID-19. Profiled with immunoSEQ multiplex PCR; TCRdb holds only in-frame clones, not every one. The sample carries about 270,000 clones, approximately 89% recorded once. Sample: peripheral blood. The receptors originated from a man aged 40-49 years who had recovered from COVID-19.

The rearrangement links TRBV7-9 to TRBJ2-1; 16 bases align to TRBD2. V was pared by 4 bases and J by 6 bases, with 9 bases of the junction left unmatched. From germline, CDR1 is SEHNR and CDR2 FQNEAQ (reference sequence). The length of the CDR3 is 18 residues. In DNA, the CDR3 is TGTGCCAGCAGCTACTACCCGGGACTAGCGGGAGGGCGCAATGAGCAGTTCTTC. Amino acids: CASSYYPGLAGGRNEQFF. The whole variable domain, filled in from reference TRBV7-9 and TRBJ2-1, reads DTGVSQNPRHKITKRGQNVTFRCDPISEHNRLYWYRQTLGQGPEFLTYFQNEAQLEKSRLLSDRFSAERPKGSFSTLEIQRTEQGDSAMYLCASSYYPGLAGGRNEQFFGPGTRLTVL.

The CDR3 bases are TGTGCCAGCAGTTACTCTTGGACTAGCGCAAGGGCGCGGGAGCAGTTCTTC. Amino acid sequence: CASSYSWTSARAREQFF. The rearrangement links TRBV6-2 or TRBV6-3 to TRBJ2-1; TRBD2 agrees at 9 bases. Germline CDR1 reads MNHEY; CDR2 reads SVGEGT. V dropped 0 bases and J dropped 10; count of bases not matched to a gene: 13. CDR3 length equals 17 residues.

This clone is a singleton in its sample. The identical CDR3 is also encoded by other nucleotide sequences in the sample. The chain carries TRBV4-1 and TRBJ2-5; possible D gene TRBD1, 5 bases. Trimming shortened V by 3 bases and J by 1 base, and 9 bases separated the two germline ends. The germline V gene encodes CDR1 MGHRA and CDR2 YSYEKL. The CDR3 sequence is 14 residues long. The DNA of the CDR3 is TGCGCCAGCAGCCAGGCAGACAGCCAAGAGACCCAGTACTTC. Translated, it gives CASSQADSQETQYF.

CDR3 DNA sequence: TGCGCCAGCAGCGGTGGTAGCGGGAGACGGAAGGGGTACGAGCAGTACTTC. This gives the protein CASSGGSGRRKGYEQYF. The chain employs TRBV5-1 and TRBJ2-7, with 9 bases aligning to TRBD2. The CDR3 extends over 17 amino acids. After removal of 4 bases from V and 4 bases from J, the junction contained 15 bases not matched to a gene. Germline V gene data show CDR1 as SGHRS and CDR2 as YFSETQ.

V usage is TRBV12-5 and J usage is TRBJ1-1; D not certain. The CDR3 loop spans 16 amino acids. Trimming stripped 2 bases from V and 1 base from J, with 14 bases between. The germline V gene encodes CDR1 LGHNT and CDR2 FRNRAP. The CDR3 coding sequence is TGTGCTAGTGGTTTGTGGAGGGTAGGCAGGAACACTGAAGCTTTCTTT. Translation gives CASGLWRVGRNTEAFF.

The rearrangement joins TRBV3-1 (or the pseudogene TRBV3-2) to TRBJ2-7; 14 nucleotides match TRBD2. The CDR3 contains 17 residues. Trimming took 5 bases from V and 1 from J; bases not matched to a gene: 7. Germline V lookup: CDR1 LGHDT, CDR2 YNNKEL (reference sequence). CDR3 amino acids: CASSRGTSGSSSYEQYF. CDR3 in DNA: TGTGCCAGCAGCAGAGGGACTAGCGGGAGTAGTTCCTACGAGCAGTACTTC.

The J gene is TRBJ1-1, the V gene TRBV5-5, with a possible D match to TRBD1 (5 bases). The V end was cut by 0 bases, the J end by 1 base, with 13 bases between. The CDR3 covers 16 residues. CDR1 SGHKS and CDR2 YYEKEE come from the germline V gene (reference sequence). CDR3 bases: TGTGCCAGCAGCTTGGACAGGTTCAGAGGGAACACTGAAGCTTTCTTT. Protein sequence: CASSLDRFRGNTEAFF.

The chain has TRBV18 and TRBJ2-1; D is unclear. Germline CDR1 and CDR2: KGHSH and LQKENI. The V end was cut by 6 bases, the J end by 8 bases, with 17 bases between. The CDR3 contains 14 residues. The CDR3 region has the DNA TGTGCCAGCTCTCTAGACCGGCTTCATGATGAGCAGTTCTTC. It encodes CASSLDRLHDEQFF.

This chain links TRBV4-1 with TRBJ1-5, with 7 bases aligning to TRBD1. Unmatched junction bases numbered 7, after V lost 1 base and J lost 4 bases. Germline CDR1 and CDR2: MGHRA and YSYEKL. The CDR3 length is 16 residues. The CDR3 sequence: CASSQVEGQSNQPQHF. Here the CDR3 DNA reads TGCGCCAGCAGCCAAGTTGAGGGACAGAGTAATCAGCCCCAGCATTTT.

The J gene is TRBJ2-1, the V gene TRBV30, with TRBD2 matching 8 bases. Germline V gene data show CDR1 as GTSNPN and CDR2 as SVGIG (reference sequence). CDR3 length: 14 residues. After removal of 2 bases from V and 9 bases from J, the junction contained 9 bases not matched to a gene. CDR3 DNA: TGTGCCTGGAGTTTGGGGACTAGGTGGGTTGAGCAGTTCTTC. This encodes CAWSLGTRWVEQFF.